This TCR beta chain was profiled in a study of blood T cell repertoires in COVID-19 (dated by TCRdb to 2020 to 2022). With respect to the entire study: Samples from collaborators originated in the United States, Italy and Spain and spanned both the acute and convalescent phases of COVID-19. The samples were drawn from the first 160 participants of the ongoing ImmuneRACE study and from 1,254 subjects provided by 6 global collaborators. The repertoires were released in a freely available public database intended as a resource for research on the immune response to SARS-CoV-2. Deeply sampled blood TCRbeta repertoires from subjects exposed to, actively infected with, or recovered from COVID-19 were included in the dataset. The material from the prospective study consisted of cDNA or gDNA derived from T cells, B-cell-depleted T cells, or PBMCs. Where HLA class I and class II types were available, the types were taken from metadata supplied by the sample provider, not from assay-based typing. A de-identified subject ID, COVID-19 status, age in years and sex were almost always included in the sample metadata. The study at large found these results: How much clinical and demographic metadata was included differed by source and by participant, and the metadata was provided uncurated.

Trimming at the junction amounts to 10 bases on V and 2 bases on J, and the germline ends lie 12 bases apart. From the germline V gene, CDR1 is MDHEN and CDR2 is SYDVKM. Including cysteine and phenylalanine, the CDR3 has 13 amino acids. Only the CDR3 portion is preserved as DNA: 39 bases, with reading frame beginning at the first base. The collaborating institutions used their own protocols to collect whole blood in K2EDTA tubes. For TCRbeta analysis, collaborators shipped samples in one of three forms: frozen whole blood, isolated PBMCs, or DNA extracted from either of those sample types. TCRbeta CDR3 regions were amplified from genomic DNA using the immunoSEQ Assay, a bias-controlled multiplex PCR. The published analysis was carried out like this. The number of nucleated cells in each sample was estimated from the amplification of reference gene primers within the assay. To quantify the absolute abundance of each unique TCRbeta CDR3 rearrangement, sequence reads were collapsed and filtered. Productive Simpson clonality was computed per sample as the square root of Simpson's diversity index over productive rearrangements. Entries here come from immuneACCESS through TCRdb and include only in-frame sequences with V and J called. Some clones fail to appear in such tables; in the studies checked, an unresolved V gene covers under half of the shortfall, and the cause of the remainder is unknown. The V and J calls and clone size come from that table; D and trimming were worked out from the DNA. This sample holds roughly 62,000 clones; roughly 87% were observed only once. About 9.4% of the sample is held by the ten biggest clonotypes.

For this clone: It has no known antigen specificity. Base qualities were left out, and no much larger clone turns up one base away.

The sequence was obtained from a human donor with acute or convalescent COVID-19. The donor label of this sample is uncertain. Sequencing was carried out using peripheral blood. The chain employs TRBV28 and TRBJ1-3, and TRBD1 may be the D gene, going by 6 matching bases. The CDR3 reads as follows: CATRRQAGNTIYF. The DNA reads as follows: TGTGCCACCCGTAGACAGGCTGGAAACACCATATATTTT.